This TCR beta chain was profiled in a study of cytomegalovirus exposure and HLA in healthy donors. Findings of the study overall: In an earlier analysis, most TCR beta V segments were productive about 87% or about 30% of the time. One later analysis reportedly identified an Asian-associated ancestry cluster that showed fewer N-insertions than the roughly 700-donor mean. Available immune exposure information was restricted to CMV serostatus only.

Healthy individuals who donated bone marrow served as the donors. In regard to this clone: Its antigen is currently unknown.

Vbeta (60) and Jbeta (13) primers were used in the PCR. Generated by immunoSEQ multiplex PCR, the TCRdb table keeps only in-frame clones and is missing some. The sample holds 200,000 to 250,000 clones, more than 75% seen once. Input material: PBMCs. The origin of this receptor is a human donor in good health.

In DNA form, the CDR3 reads TGCGCCAGCAGCTTGGGGCCTAGCCCCTCCTACAATGAGCAGTTCTTC. This encodes CASSLGPSPSYNEQFF. This rearrangement joins TRBV5-1 to TRBJ2-1, with a possible D match to TRBD2 (5 bases). Trimming pared 0 bases from V and 0 bases from J, leaving 10 bases between. Germline V gene sequence: CDR1 SGHRS, CDR2 YFSETQ. This CDR3 is built from 16 residues.